The sequence of this T cell receptor (beta chain) was determined in a study of beta chain features in type 1 diabetes. Expressed TCRB transcripts were sequenced because the entire RNA isolate underwent reverse transcription. Produced via immunoSEQ multiplex PCR; TCRdb's table is partial and in-frame only. The sample consists of approximately 40,000 clones, 50% of them appearing once. The junction had 11 bases not matched to a gene; V was cut back by 6 bases and J by 2 bases. CDR3 size: 18 residues. Germline assignment: CDR1 SGHTA and CDR2 FQGNSA. The rearrangement joins TRBV7-2 to TRBJ2-2; 11 bases match TRBD2. The material sequenced was stem cell memory CD4+ T cells from blood. The receptor's source is a woman younger than 45 in good health. CDR3 loop: CASSFFPGTSGNTGELFF. The CDR3 DNA reads as TGTGCCAGCAGTTTCTTCCCCGGGACTAGCGGAAACACCGGGGAGCTGTTTTTT.